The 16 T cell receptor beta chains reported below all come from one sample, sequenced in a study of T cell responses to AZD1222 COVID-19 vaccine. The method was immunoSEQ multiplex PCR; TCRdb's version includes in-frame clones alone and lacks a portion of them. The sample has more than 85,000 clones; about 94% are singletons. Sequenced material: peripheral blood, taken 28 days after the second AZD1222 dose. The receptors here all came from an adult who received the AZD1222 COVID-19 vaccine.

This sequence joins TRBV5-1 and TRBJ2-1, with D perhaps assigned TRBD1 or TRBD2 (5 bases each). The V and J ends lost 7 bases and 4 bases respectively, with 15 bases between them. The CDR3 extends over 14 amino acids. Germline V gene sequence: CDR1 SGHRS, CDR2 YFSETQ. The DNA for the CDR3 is TGCGCCAGCCACCGGGGCACAACTTACAATGAGCAGTTCTTC. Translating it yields CASHRGTTYNEQFF.

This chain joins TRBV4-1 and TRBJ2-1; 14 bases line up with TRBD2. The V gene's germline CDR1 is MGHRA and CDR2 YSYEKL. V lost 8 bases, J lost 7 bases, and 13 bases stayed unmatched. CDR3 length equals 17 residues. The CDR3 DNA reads TGCGCCAGCTCTCGGGGACTAGCGGGAGACTCACCAAATGAGCAGTTCTTC. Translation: CASSRGLAGDSPNEQFF.

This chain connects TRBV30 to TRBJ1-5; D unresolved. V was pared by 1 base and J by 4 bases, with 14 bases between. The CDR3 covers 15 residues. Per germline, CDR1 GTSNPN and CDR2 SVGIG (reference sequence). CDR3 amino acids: CAWSARWGGNQPQHF. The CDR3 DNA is TGTGCCTGGAGTGCCCGCTGGGGTGGTAATCAGCCCCAGCATTTT. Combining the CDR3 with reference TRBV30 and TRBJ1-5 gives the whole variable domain SQTIHQWPATLVQPVGSPLSLECTVEGTSNPNLYWYRQAAGRGLQLLFYSVGIGQISSEVPQNLSASRPQDRQFILSSKKLLLSDSGFYLCAWSARWGGNQPQHFGDGTRLSIL.

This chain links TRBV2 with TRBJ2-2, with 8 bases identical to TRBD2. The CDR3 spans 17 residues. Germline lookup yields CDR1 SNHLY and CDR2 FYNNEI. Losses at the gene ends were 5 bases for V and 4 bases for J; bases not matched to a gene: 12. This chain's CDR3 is CASSRNGGDAGTGELFF. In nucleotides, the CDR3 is TGTGCCAGCAGTCGAAACGGGGGGGACGCGGGCACCGGGGAGCTGTTTTTT.

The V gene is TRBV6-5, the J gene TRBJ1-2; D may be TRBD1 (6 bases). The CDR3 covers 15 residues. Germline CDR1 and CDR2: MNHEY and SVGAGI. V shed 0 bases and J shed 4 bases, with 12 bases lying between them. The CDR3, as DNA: TGTGCCAGCAGTTACTCGGGGGAGGGGGTCTATGGCTACACCTTC. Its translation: CASSYSGEGVYGYTF.

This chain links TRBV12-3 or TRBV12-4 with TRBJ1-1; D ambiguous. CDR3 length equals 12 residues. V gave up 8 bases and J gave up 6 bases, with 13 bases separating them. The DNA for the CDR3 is TGTGCCAGCCAGTGGGGTTGGCCTGAAGCTTTCTTT. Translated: CASQWGWPEAFF.

The CDR3 nucleotides read TGCGCCAGCAGCCGCTACAATGAGCAGTTCTTC. It specifies CASSRYNEQFF. V gene TRBV5-1 combines with J gene TRBJ2-1; D remains unclear. This CDR3 comprises 11 residues. Germline V gene data show CDR1 as SGHRS and CDR2 as YFSETQ. The ends were cut back, 4 bases at V and 3 bases at J, with 2 bases in the middle.

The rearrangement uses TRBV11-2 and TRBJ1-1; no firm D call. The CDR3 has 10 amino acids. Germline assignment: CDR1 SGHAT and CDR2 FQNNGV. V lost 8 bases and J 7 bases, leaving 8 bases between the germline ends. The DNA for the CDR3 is TGTGCCAGCTCCGGGCTTGAAGCTTTCTTT. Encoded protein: CASSGLEAFF.

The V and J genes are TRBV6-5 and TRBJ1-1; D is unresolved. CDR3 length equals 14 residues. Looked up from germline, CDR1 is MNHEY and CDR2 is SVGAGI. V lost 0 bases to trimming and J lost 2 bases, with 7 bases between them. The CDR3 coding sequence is TGTGCCAGCAGTTACTCTGCAGCTAACACTGAAGCTTTCTTT. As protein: CASSYSAANTEAFF.

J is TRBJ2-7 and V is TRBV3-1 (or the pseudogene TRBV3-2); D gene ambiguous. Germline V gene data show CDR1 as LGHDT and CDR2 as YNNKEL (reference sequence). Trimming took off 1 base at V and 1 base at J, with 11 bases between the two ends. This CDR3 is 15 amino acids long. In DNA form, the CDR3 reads TGTGCCAGCAGCCAAGTGTGGGCGGCGTCCTACGAGCAGTACTTC. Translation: CASSQVWAASYEQYF.

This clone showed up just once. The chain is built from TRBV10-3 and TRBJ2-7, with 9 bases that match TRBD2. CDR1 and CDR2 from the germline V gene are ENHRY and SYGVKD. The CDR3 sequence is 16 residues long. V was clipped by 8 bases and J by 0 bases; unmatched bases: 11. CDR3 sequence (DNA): TGTGCCATCGGGGTAGCGGGAGTCCCCAGCTCCTACGAGCAGTACTTC. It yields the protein CAIGVAGVPSSYEQYF.

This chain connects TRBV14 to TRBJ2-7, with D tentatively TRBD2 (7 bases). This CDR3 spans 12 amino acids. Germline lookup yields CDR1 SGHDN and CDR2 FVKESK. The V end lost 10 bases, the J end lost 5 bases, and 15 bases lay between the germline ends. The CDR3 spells CATRGGGNEQYF. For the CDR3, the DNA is TGTGCCACCAGGGGCGGGGGAAACGAGCAGTACTTC.

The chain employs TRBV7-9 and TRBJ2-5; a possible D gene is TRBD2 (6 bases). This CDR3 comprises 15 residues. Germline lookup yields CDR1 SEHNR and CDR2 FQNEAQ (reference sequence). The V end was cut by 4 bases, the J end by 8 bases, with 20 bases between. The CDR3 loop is CASSYPPAGLNTQYF. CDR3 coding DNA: TGTGCCAGCAGCTACCCCCCCGCGGGGCTTAATACCCAGTACTTC.

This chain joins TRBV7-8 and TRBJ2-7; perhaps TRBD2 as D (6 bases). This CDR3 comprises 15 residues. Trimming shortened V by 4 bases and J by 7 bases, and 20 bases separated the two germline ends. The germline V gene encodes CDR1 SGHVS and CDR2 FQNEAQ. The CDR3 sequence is CASSSVWDSRGEQYF. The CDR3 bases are TGTGCCAGCAGCTCTGTTTGGGACTCACGAGGGGAGCAGTACTTC.

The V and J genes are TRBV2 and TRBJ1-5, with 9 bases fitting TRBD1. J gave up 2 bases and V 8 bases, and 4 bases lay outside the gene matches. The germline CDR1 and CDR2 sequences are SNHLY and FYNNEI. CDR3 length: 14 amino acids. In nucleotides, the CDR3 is TGTGCCAGCCGGACAGGGGCGGGCAATCAGCCCCAGCATTTT. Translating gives CASRTGAGNQPQHF.

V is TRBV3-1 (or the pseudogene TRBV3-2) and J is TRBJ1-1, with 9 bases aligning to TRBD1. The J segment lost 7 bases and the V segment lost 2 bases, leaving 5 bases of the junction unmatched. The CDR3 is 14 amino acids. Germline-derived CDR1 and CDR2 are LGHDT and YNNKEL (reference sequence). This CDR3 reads CASSQKQGAREAFF. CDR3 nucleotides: TGTGCCAGCAGCCAAAAACAGGGGGCGCGTGAAGCTTTCTTT.